Presented here are 17 T cell receptor beta chains from one specimen sequenced in a study of OX40 agonist ivuxolimab in advanced cancers. Some clones are missing from TCRdb's copy, which holds only in-frame ones; the method was immunoSEQ multiplex PCR. The table shows tens of thousands of clones, with about 90% occurring only once. This specimen consisted of CD4+ or CD8+ T cells sorted from blood, obtained in a trial of the OX40 agonist ivuxolimab. The source of these receptors is an adult with an advanced solid tumor such as melanoma, head and neck, liver or kidney cancer.

The chain has TRBV7-9 and TRBJ2-7; 14 positions match TRBD2. V was pared by 4 bases and J by 6 bases, with 2 bases of the junction left unmatched. Germline CDR1 SEHNR, CDR2 FQNEAQ (reference sequence). This CDR3 has 14 amino acids. CDR3 region: CASSSGLAGGEQYF. For the CDR3, the DNA is TGTGCCAGCAGCTCAGGACTAGCGGGAGGCGAGCAGTACTTC. The full variable domain, its missing parts supplied by reference TRBV7-9 and TRBJ2-7, is DTGVSQNPRHKITKRGQNVTFRCDPISEHNRLYWYRQTLGQGPEFLTYFQNEAQLEKSRLLSDRFSAERPKGSFSTLEIQRTEQGDSAMYLCASSSGLAGGEQYFGPGTRLTVT.

The chain joins TRBV28 to TRBJ1-1, with no clear D. V shed 6 bases and J shed 4 bases, with 9 bases lying between them. Germline V gives CDR1 MDHEN, CDR2 SYDVKM. The CDR3 loop spans 12 amino acids. The CDR3 sequence is CASSPGSTEAFF. The CDR3 DNA follows: TGTGCCAGCAGCCCGGGGTCCACTGAAGCTTTCTTT.

V is TRBV30 and J is TRBJ2-5; possible D gene TRBD2, 6 bases. V shed 4 bases and J shed 2 bases, with 11 bases lying between them. The germline V gene encodes CDR1 GTSNPN and CDR2 SVGIG (reference sequence). The CDR3 covers 13 residues. DNA of the CDR3: TGTGCCTGGATGGACGGAGGGCAAGAGACCCAGTACTTC. This translates into CAWMDGGQETQYF.

The V and J genes are TRBV11-2 and TRBJ2-3; D is unresolved. Germline CDR1 SGHAT, CDR2 FQNNGV. The ends were cut back, 1 base at V and 3 bases at J, with 11 bases in the middle. The CDR3 runs to 15 residues. The CDR3 DNA reads TGTGCCAGCAGCTTAGCCCCCCCAGCAACAGATACGCAGTATTTT. The encoded protein is CASSLAPPATDTQYF.

The rearrangement joins TRBV7-9 to TRBJ2-5; 8 positions match TRBD2. CDR3 length equals 15 residues. Germline V gives CDR1 SEHNR, CDR2 FQNEAQ (reference sequence). J lost 2 bases, V lost 2 bases, and 4 bases had no gene match. This CDR3 is CASSLSGLAQETQYF. In DNA form, the CDR3 reads TGTGCCAGCAGCTTATCCGGACTAGCACAAGAGACCCAGTACTTC. Complete variable domain (other parts from reference TRBV7-9 and TRBJ2-5): DTGVSQNPRHKITKRGQNVTFRCDPISEHNRLYWYRQTLGQGPEFLTYFQNEAQLEKSRLLSDRFSAERPKGSFSTLEIQRTEQGDSAMYLCASSLSGLAQETQYFGPGTRLLVL.

This chain uses TRBV5-6 with TRBJ2-3, with D possibly TRBD2 on 5 matching bases. The germline V and J ends were trimmed by 6 bases and 4 bases, with 15 bases remaining between them. The CDR3 has 14 amino acids. CDR1 SGHDT and CDR2 YYEEEE come from the germline V gene. The CDR3 loop is CASNPFLGADTQYF. In DNA, the CDR3 is TGTGCCAGCAATCCCTTTCTCGGGGCAGATACGCAGTATTTT.

The J gene is TRBJ2-1, the V gene TRBV7-3; 10 nucleotides agree with TRBD2. Germline V gene sequence: CDR1 SGHTA, CDR2 FQGTGA. Germline trimming cut 8 bases from V and 7 bases from J; bases unmatched to any gene: 8. The CDR3 loop spans 14 amino acids. CDR3 in DNA: TGTGCCAGCCAAACAGCGGGAGGGGCTAATGAGCAGTTCTTC. Translated: CASQTAGGANEQFF.

The genes are TRBV7-9 and TRBJ2-5, with TRBD1 identical over 10 bases. The V segment lost 11 bases and the J segment 4 bases; nucleotides outside the gene matches: 10. The CDR3 runs to 14 residues. The V gene's germline CDR1 is SEHNR and CDR2 FQNEAQ (reference sequence). The CDR3 loop is CASGLGQGRETQYF. As DNA, the CDR3 is TGTGCCTCCGGCCTGGGACAGGGGAGAGAGACCCAGTACTTC.

This chain links TRBV30 with TRBJ1-1, with D unresolved. V lost 1 base and J lost 2, with 8 bases in between. CDR1 is GTSNPN, CDR2 SVGIG, per germline (reference sequence). The CDR3 sequence is 13 residues long. For the CDR3, the DNA is TGTGCCTGGAGTGAACAGCCAAACACTGAAGCTTTCTTT. Encoded protein: CAWSEQPNTEAFF.

The rearrangement links TRBV28 to TRBJ2-7; 7 positions agree with TRBD1. V lost 2 bases and J lost 5; bases outside the gene matches: 3. Germline V CDR1 and CDR2: MDHEN, SYDVKM. CDR3 size: 13 residues. CDR3 in DNA: TGTGCCAGCAGTTTAAGGGGGCTGGACGAGCAGTACTTC. Protein product: CASSLRGLDEQYF.

This clone appeared a single time. The rearrangement links TRBV7-9 to TRBJ2-1; maybe TRBD1 (6 bases). Germline CDR1 is SEHNR and CDR2 is FQNEAQ (reference sequence). The CDR3 has 14 amino acids. The V and J ends lost 8 bases and 1 base respectively, with 12 bases between them. The CDR3 region is CASLARGSYNEQFF. CDR3 DNA: TGTGCCAGCCTGGCGAGGGGGTCCTACAATGAGCAGTTCTTC.

The chain employs TRBV19 and TRBJ1-2; TRBD1 might be the D (5 bases). Germline CDR1 and CDR2: LNHDA and SQIVND (reference sequence). V lost 5 bases to trimming and J lost 7 bases, with 20 bases between them. CDR3 length: 15 amino acids. The DNA for the CDR3 is TGTGCCAGTAGTGGTACAGGTTCGGGAGCGTTTGGCTACACCTTC. Translated, it gives CASSGTGSGAFGYTF.

This chain joins TRBV6-5 and TRBJ2-7, with D possibly matching TRBD1 (6 bases). Trimming took off 5 bases at V and 3 bases at J, with 17 bases between the two ends. Germline lookup yields CDR1 MNHEY and CDR2 SVGAGI. This CDR3 comprises 15 residues. The CDR3 spells CASSNTGIGYYEQYF. The CDR3 bases are TGTGCCAGCAGTAATACAGGGATAGGCTACTACGAGCAGTACTTC.

The chain is built from TRBV27 and TRBJ1-5; 7 bases line up with TRBD1. Trimming at V came to 0 bases and at J to 9 bases, leaving 8 bases not matched to a gene. CDR1 and CDR2 from the germline V gene are MNHEY and SMNVEV (reference sequence). CDR3 length: 15 residues. The CDR3 region is CASSLSARGGAPQHF. DNA of the CDR3: TGTGCCAGCAGTTTATCTGCCAGGGGGGGAGCGCCCCAGCATTTT.

In the case of this clone: A much larger clone is a single base away; this may be a read error. V is TRBV7-9 and J is TRBJ2-7; the D is unclear. Germline V CDR1 and CDR2: SEHNR, FQNEAQ (reference sequence). There are 12 residues in the CDR3. Deletions cut 3 bases from V and 3 bases from J, with 6 bases between. The CDR3 nucleotides read TGTGCCAGCAGCTTGGGCAGCTACGAGCAGTACTTC. Encoded protein: CASSLGSYEQYF.

This clone was detected once. The J gene is TRBJ2-2, the V gene TRBV11-2; no definite D call. Trimming shortened V by 1 base and J by 6 bases, and 9 bases separated the two germline ends. This CDR3 spans 14 amino acids. The germline V gene has CDR1 SGHAT and CDR2 FQNNGV. The CDR3 here is CASSLAEPPGELFF. The DNA of the CDR3 is TGTGCCAGCAGCTTAGCGGAGCCCCCCGGGGAGCTGTTTTTT.

The gene calls are TRBV7-3 and TRBJ2-2; D gene uncertain. Germline-derived CDR1 and CDR2 are SGHTA and FQGTGA. The V end lost 5 bases, the J end lost 4 bases, and 14 bases lay between the germline ends. This CDR3 is 15 amino acids long. As DNA, the CDR3 is TGTGCCAGCAGCCTGGACGGATATGGCACCGGGGAGCTGTTTTTT. The encoded protein is CASSLDGYGTGELFF.